Listed below are T cell receptor beta chains from one sample, sequenced in a study of T cell responses to AZD1222 COVID-19 vaccine. Method: immunoSEQ multiplex PCR; TCRdb's copy keeps in-frame clones and lacks some. There are some 100,000 clones in the sample; 88% occur only once, and about 1.7% lies in the top ten. The sequencing here drew on peripheral blood, taken on day 0 of AZD1222 vaccination. The receptors come from an adult in good health. Both conserved end residues are part of each CDR3. The D gene is left open where the match is weak. Rows give clone size only sometimes, using once, few, many, or a class for an expanded clone.

size	D	length	J	V	CDR3	DNA
NA	NA	15	TRBJ2-7	TRBV6-5	CASSSQTGFSYEQYF	TGTGCCAGCAGTTCCCAAACAGGGTTCTCCTACGAGCAGTACTTC
NA	NA	16	TRBJ2-3	TRBV11-2	CASSLQGLESTDTQYF	TGTGCCAGCAGCCTCCAAGGACTGGAAAGCACAGATACGCAGTATTTT
NA	TRBD2	15	TRBJ2-1	TRBV13	CASSSGLAGGNEQFF	TGTGCCAGCAGCTCTGGACTAGCGGGAGGGAATGAGCAGTTCTTC
once	NA	15	TRBJ2-7	TRBV27	CASSLSDGGKYEQYF	TGTGCCAGCAGTTTATCGGACGGCGGAAAATACGAGCAGTACTTC
NA	NA	16	TRBJ1-2	TRBV7-8	CASSLGVGRGNYGYTF	TGTGCCAGCAGCTTAGGGGTGGGGAGGGGTAACTATGGCTACACCTTC
NA	TRBD1	15	TRBJ2-7	TRBV4-2	CASSPRGTDFYEQYF	TGTGCCAGCAGCCCTAGGGGGACAGATTTCTACGAGCAGTACTTC
once	NA	15	TRBJ2-1	TRBV4-2	CASSQGPSSYNEQFF	TGTGCCAGCAGCCAAGGACCAAGCTCCTACAATGAGCAGTTCTTC
NA	NA	13	TRBJ1-3	TRBV10-3	CAITGDSGNTIYF	TGTGCCATCACCGGTGACTCTGGAAACACCATATATTTT
NA	TRBD1	14	TRBJ2-2	TRBV5-1	CASRTGENTGELFF	TGCGCCAGTCGGACAGGGGAAAACACCGGGGAGCTGTTTTTT
NA	NA	13	TRBJ2-4	TRBV12-3/TRBV12-4	CASGGQGGNIQYF	TGTGCCAGCGGCGGACAGGGAGGGAACATTCAGTACTTC
NA	NA	14	TRBJ1-6	TRBV6-5	CASSMGQGNSPLHF	TGTGCCAGCAGTATGGGGCAGGGGAATTCACCCCTCCACTTT
NA	TRBD2	14	TRBJ2-2	TRBV4-1	CASSPGLGAGELFF	TGCGCCAGCAGCCCTGGACTAGGGGCCGGGGAGCTGTTTTTT
few	NA	15	TRBJ1-1	TRBV6-5	CASSYPGRMNTEAFF	TGTGCCAGCAGTTACCCCGGGCGGATGAACACTGAAGCTTTCTTT
NA	TRBD1	15	TRBJ1-1	TRBV24-1	CATSDSRGMDTEAFF	TGTGCCACCAGTGATTCCAGGGGGATGGACACTGAAGCTTTCTTT
NA	NA	14	TRBJ2-7	TRBV6-5	CAASTSGRSYEQYF	TGTGCCGCCTCAACTTCCGGGAGATCCTACGAGCAGTACTTC
NA	TRBD1	13	TRBJ1-3	TRBV11-2	CASRGQGANTIYF	TGTGCCAGCAGGGGACAGGGGGCTAACACCATATATTTT
NA	TRBD2	16	TRBJ2-3	TRBV18	CASSRTSGGVADTQYF	TGTGCCAGCTCACGGACTAGCGGGGGTGTCGCAGATACGCAGTATTTT
NA	NA	13	TRBJ2-5	TRBV20-1	CSASNSGIETQYF	TGCAGTGCTAGTAACTCAGGGATAGAGACCCAGTACTTC
NA	NA	15	TRBJ2-7	TRBV3-1/TRBV3-2	CASSQDAKLSYEQYF	TGTGCCAGCAGCCAAGACGCCAAGCTGTCCTACGAGCAGTACTTC
NA	NA	14	TRBJ2-1	TRBV29-1	CSVDLSGIINEQFF	TGCAGCGTTGACTTGTCCGGGATTATTAATGAGCAGTTCTTC
NA	NA	13	TRBJ1-2	TRBV6-2/TRBV6-3	CASSFDGDYGYTF	TGTGCCAGCAGTTTCGACGGCGACTATGGCTACACCTTC
NA	NA	15	TRBJ2-7	TRBV10-3	CAIRSGDTPVWEQYF	TGTGCCATCAGGTCGGGGGACACCCCAGTTTGGGAGCAGTACTTC
NA	TRBD2	14	TRBJ2-7	TRBV6-2/TRBV6-3	CASSITSGSYEQYF	TGTGCCAGCAGTATCACTAGCGGGAGCTACGAGCAGTACTTC
NA	NA	12	TRBJ2-4	TRBV30	CAWSEVRNIQYF	TGTGCCTGGAGTGAAGTCCGGAACATTCAGTACTTC
NA	NA	15	TRBJ2-7	TRBV30	CAWSRDPGGYYEQYF	TGTGCCTGGAGCCGGGACCCAGGAGGTTACTACGAGCAGTACTTC
NA	NA	16	TRBJ2-6	TRBV4-2	CASSQEERAGANVLTF	TGTGCCAGCAGCCAAGAAGAGAGGGCGGGGGCCAACGTCCTGACTTTC
few	NA	12	TRBJ1-1	TRBV14	CASSRGVAEAFF	TGTGCCAGCAGCCGGGGGGTAGCTGAAGCTTTCTTT
once	TRBD1	16	TRBJ2-7	TRBV5-1	CASSPQGGTGAYEQYF	TGCGCCAGCAGCCCGCAAGGAGGGACAGGGGCCTACGAGCAGTACTTC
NA	NA	17	TRBJ2-5	TRBV11-3	CASSLVSRIGRQETQYF	TGTGCCAGCAGCTTAGTATCGCGTATCGGACGGCAAGAGACCCAGTACTTC
NA	TRBD2	20	TRBJ2-3	TRBV5-4	CASSLGPLLARGPGTDTQYF	TGTGCCAGCAGCTTGGGTCCCCTACTAGCGCGAGGGCCGGGGACAGATACGCAGTATTTT
once	TRBD2	15	TRBJ2-1	TRBV5-4	CASSLAGTSGNEQFF	TGTGCCAGCAGCTTGGCCGGGACTAGCGGTAATGAGCAGTTCTTC
NA	TRBD1	14	TRBJ1-4	TRBV2	CASGIRDSVEKLFF	TGTGCCAGCGGGATCCGGGACAGTGTCGAAAAACTGTTTTTT
NA	NA	15	TRBJ2-1	TRBV19	CASSIDGSSYNEQFF	TGTGCCAGTAGTATAGATGGGAGCTCCTACAATGAGCAGTTCTTC
NA	NA	16	TRBJ2-7	TRBV9	CASSVTPQGRWDEQYF	TGTGCCAGCAGCGTCACCCCACAGGGAAGGTGGGACGAGCAGTACTTC
NA	NA	15	TRBJ2-7	TRBV23-1	CASSQSKGLGSEQYF	TGCGCCAGCAGTCAATCGAAGGGACTCGGCTCCGAGCAGTACTTC
NA	NA	17	TRBJ2-4	TRBV28	CASMTGGLAGASNIQYF	TGTGCCAGCATGACAGGGGGCCTAGCGGGAGCGTCAAACATTCAGTACTTC
few	NA	15	TRBJ2-6	TRBV19	CASSIPLGGANVLTF	TGTGCCAGTAGTATTCCCTTGGGGGGGGCCAACGTCCTGACTTTC
NA	NA	13	TRBJ2-5	TRBV7-2	CASSSRRGETQYF	TGTGCCAGCAGCTCAAGAAGGGGAGAGACCCAGTACTTC
NA	TRBD2	13	TRBJ2-2	TRBV12-3/TRBV12-4	CASRTSEYGELFF	TGTGCCAGCAGAACTAGCGAGTACGGGGAGCTGTTTTTT
NA	TRBD2	15	TRBJ2-7	TRBV6-6	CASSYWPSGSYEQYF	TGTGCCAGCAGTTACTGGCCTAGCGGGAGCTACGAGCAGTACTTC
once	TRBD2	16	TRBJ2-1	TRBV27	CASSFSSGRVYNEQFF	TGTGCCAGCAGTTTCTCTAGCGGGAGGGTTTACAATGAGCAGTTCTTC
NA	NA	12	TRBJ2-7	TRBV29-1	CSGKDGTYEQYF	TGCAGTGGGAAGGACGGTACCTACGAGCAGTACTTC
few	TRBD1	14	TRBJ1-4	TRBV7-2	CASSTRQGEEKLFF	TGTGCCAGCAGCACCAGACAGGGGGAAGAAAAACTGTTTTTT
NA	NA	16	TRBJ2-3	TRBV11-3	CASSFLGQVSTDTQYF	TGTGCCAGCAGCTTCCTTGGTCAGGTTAGCACAGATACGCAGTATTTT
NA	TRBD2	17	TRBJ2-1	TRBV6-2/TRBV6-3	CASSLDTGTRFYNEQFF	TGTGCCAGCAGTCTCGATACCGGGACTAGATTCTACAATGAGCAGTTCTTC